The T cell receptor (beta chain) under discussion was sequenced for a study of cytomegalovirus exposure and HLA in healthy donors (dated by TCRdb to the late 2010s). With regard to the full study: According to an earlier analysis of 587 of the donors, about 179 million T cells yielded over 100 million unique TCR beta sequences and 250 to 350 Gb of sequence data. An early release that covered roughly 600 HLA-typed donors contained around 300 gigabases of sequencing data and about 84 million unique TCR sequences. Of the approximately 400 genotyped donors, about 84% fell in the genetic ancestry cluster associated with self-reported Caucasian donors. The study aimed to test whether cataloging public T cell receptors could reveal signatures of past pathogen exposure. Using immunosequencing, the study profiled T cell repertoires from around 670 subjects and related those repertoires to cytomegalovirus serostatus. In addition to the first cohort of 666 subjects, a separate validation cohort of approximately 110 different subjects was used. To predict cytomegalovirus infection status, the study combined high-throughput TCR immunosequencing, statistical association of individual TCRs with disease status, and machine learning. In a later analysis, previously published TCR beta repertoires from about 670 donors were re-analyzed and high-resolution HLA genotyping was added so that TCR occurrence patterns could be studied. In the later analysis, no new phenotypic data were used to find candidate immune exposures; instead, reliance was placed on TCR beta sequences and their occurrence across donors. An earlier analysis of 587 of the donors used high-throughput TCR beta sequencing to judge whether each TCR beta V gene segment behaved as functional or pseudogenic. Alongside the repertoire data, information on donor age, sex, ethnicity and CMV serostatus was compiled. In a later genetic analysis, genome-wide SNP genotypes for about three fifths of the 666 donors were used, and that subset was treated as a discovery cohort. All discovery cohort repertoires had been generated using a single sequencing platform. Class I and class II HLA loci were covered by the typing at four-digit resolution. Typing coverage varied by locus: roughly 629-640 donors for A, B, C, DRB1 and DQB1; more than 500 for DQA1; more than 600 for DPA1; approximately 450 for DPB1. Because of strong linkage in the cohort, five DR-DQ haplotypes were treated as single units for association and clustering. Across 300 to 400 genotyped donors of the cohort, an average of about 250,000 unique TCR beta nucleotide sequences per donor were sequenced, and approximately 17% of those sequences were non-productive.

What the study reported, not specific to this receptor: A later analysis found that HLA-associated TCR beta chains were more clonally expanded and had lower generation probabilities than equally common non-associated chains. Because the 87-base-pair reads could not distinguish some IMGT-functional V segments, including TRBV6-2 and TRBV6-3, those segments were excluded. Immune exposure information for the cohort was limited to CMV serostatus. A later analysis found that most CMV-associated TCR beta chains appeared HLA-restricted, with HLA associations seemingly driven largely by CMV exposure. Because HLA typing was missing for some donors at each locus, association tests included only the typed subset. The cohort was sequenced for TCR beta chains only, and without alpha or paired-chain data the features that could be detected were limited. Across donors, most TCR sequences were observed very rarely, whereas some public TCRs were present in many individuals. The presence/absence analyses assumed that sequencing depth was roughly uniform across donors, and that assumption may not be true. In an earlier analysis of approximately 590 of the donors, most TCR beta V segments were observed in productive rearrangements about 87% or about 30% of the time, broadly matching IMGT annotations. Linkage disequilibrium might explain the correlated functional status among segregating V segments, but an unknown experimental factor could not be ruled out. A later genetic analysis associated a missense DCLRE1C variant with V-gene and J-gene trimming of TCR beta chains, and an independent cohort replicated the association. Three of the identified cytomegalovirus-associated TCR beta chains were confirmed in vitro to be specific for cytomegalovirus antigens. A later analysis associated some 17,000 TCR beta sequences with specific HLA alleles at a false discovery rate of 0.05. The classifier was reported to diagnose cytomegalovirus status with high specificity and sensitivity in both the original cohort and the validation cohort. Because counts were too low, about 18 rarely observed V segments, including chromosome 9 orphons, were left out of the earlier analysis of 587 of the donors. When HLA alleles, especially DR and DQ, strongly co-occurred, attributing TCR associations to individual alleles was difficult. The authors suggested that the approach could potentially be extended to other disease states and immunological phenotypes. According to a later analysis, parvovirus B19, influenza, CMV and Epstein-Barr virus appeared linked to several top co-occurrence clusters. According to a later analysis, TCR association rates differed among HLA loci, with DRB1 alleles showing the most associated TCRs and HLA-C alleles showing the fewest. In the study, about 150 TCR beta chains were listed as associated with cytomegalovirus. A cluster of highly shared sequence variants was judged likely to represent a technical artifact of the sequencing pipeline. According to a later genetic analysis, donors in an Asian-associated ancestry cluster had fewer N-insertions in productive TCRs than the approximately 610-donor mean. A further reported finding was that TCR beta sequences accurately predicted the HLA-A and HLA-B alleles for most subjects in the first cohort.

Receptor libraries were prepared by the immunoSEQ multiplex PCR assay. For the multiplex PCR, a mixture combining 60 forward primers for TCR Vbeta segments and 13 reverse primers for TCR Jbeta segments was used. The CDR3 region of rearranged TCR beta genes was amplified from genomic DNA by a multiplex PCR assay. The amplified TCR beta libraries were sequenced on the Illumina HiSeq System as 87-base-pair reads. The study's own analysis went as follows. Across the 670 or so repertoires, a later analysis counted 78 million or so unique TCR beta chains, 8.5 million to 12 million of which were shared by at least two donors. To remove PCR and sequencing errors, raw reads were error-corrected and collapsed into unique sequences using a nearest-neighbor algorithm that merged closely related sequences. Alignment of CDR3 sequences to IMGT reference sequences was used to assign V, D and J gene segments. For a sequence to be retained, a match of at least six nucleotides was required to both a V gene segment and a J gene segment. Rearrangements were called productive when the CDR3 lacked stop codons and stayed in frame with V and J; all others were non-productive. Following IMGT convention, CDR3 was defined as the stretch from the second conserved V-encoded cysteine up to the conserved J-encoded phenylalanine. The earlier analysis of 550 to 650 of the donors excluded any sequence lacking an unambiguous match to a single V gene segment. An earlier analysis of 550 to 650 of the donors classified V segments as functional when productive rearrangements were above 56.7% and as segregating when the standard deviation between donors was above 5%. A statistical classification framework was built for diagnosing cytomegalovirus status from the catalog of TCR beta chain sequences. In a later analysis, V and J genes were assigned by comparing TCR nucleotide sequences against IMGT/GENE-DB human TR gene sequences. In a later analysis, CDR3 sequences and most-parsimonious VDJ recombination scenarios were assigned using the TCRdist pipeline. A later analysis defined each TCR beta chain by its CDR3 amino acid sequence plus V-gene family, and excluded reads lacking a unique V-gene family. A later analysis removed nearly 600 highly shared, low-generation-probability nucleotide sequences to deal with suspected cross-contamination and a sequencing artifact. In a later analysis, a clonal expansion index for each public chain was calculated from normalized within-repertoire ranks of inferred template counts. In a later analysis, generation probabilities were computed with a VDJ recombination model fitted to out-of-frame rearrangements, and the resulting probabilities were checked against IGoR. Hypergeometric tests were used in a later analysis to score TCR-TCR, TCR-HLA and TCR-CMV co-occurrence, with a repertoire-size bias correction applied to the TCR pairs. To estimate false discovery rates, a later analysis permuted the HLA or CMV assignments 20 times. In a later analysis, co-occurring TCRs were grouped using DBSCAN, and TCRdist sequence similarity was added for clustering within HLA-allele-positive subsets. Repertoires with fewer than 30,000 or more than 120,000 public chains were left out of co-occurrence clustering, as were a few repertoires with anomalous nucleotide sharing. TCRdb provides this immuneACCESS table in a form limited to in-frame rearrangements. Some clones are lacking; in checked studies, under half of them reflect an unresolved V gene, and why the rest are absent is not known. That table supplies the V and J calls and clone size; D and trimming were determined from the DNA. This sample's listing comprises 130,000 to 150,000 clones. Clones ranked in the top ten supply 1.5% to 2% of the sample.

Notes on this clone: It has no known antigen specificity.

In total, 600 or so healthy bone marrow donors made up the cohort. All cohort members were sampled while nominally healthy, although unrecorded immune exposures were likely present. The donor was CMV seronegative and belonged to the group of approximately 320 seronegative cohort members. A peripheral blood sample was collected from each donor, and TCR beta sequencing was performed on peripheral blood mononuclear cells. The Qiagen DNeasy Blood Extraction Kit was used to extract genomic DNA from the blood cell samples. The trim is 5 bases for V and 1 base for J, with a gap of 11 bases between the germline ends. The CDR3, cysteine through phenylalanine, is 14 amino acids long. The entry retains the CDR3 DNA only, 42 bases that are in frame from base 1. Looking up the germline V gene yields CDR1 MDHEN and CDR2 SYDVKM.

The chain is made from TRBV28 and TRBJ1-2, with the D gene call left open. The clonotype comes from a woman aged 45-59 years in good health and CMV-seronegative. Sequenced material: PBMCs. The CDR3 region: CASSPTNLNYGYTF. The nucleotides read TGTGCCAGCAGTCCAACAAACCTTAACTATGGCTACACCTTC.